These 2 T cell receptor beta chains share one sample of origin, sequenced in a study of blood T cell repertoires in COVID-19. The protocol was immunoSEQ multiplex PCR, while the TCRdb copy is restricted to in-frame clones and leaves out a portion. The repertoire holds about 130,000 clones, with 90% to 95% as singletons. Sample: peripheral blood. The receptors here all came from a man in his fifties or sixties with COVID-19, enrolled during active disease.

The CDR3 spells CASRGIAGGTDTQYF. The CDR3 DNA reads TGTGCCAGCAGGGGTATAGCGGGAGGAACAGATACGCAGTATTTT. This rearrangement joins TRBV6-5 to TRBJ2-3; 10 nucleotides agree with TRBD2. The CDR3 runs 15 residues. V lost 6 bases and J lost 3; bases outside the gene matches: 6. The germline CDR1 and CDR2 sequences are MNHEY and SVGAGI.

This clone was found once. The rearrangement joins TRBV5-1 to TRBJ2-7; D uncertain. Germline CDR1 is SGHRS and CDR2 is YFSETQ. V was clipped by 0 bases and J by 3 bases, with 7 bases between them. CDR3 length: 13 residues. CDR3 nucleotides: TGCGCCAGCAGCTTGGGGCAGGTCTACGAGCAGTACTTC. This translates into CASSLGQVYEQYF.